The 17 T cell receptor beta chains reported below all come from one sample, sequenced in a study of cytomegalovirus exposure and HLA in healthy donors (dated 2017 in TCRdb). The library was produced with the immunoSEQ multiplex PCR assay. TCRdb provides this immuneACCESS table in a form limited to in-frame rearrangements. Some clones are lacking; in checked studies, under half of them reflect an unresolved V gene, and why the rest are absent is not known. This sample is represented by tens of thousands of clones; around 94% of them were singletons. Clones ranked in the top ten supply approximately 3% of the sample. Input material: PBMCs. The receptors originated from a woman between 18 and 30 years old in good health and CMV-seropositive.

The V call is TRBV5-4, the J call TRBJ1-2, with D maybe TRBD1 (5 bases). The CDR3 consists of 17 residues. Germline V gives CDR1 SGHNT, CDR2 YYREEE (reference sequence). V shed 2 bases and J shed 3 bases, with 20 bases lying between them. The CDR3 is CASSFAGRDNYDYGYTF. In DNA, the CDR3 is TGTGCCAGCAGCTTCGCAGGGCGGGATAACTATGACTATGGCTACACCTTC.

The rearrangement links TRBV6-1 to TRBJ1-6; a possible D gene is TRBD1 (5 bases). V was shortened by 7 bases and J by 10 bases, with 17 bases between the two germline ends. CDR1 is MNHNS and CDR2 is SASEGT in the germline V gene. The CDR3 covers 14 residues. The CDR3 nucleotides read TGTGCCAGCAATCATCTGCAGGGAAGCTCACCCCTCCACTTT. It encodes CASNHLQGSSPLHF.

This clone was detected only once. The chain combines TRBV28 with TRBJ1-1; D is uncertain. The CDR3 spans 11 residues. The germline CDR1 and CDR2 sequences are MDHEN and SYDVKM. V lost 7 bases and J lost 2, with 5 bases in between. The CDR3 region is CASTINTEAFF. The CDR3 coding sequence is TGTGCCAGCACAATTAACACTGAAGCTTTCTTT.

The chain employs TRBV27 and TRBJ1-5; 8 bases are a match to TRBD1. Trimming cost V 6 bases and J 5 bases; bases outside gene matches: 15. The CDR3 has 17 residues. The V gene's germline CDR1 is MNHEY and CDR2 SMNVEV (reference sequence). The DNA for the CDR3 is TGTGCCAGCAGCCTTAACCTGGACAGGGTCATTGATCAGCCCCAGCATTTT. It yields the protein CASSLNLDRVIDQPQHF.

The rearrangement links TRBV11-2 to TRBJ2-6; TRBD2 is a possible D gene (5 bases). The CDR3 totals 15 residues. The V gene's germline CDR1 is SGHAT and CDR2 FQNNGV. V shed 3 bases and J shed 0 bases, with 6 bases lying between them. The DNA for the CDR3 is TGTGCCAGCAGCTTCGGACTCTCTGGGGCCAACGTCCTGACTTTC. Translation gives CASSFGLSGANVLTF.

The V and J genes are TRBV10-3 and TRBJ2-7, with a tentative D call TRBD1 (6 bases). Between the trimmed V and J ends, which lost 5 bases and 3 bases, there was a span of 14 bases. This CDR3 region has 14 residues. The germline V gene encodes CDR1 ENHRY and CDR2 SYGVKD. The CDR3 reads CAISPRQELYEQYF. In DNA form, the CDR3 reads TGTGCCATCAGTCCCCGACAGGAACTCTACGAGCAGTACTTC.

The chain carries TRBV5-1 and TRBJ2-7, with D possibly matching TRBD2 (6 bases). The CDR3 runs to 17 residues. Germline V gene sequence: CDR1 SGHRS, CDR2 YFSETQ. The germline V and J ends were trimmed by 4 bases and 5 bases, with 25 bases remaining between them. The CDR3 loop reads CASSPGVRQHASHEQYF. The CDR3 coding sequence is TGCGCCAGCAGCCCGGGAGTTAGGCAGCACGCTAGCCACGAGCAGTACTTC.

This clone was picked up one time. The chain carries TRBV29-1 and TRBJ2-5; possible D gene TRBD1, 5 bases. The CDR3 runs to 12 residues. The V end lost 3 bases, the J end lost 5 bases, and 10 bases lay between the germline ends. Germline loops: CDR1 SQVTM, CDR2 ANQGSEA. As DNA, the CDR3 is TGCAGCGTTGATGCAGGGTGGGAGACCCAGTACTTC. This gives the protein CSVDAGWETQYF.

The V call is TRBV14, the J call TRBJ2-7, with TRBD2 as a possible D gene (6 bases). Looked up from germline, CDR1 is SGHDN and CDR2 is FVKESK. V was pared by 1 base and J by 6 bases, with 13 bases between. The CDR3 loop spans 14 amino acids. The CDR3 protein is CASSQVVLGGEQYF. DNA of the CDR3: TGTGCCAGCAGCCAAGTGGTTCTGGGGGGCGAGCAGTACTTC.

The chain employs TRBV5-4 and TRBJ2-1; D is uncertain. The CDR3 is 15 amino acids. The V end lost 4 bases, the J end lost 0 bases, and 11 bases lay between the germline ends. Germline CDR1 and CDR2: SGHNT and YYREEE (reference sequence). CDR3 residues: CASSISWLSYNEQFF. The CDR3 bases are TGTGCCAGCAGCATCTCTTGGCTCTCCTACAATGAGCAGTTCTTC.

This chain links TRBV6-1 with TRBJ1-5; 8 bases agree with TRBD1. Germline CDR1 reads MNHNS; CDR2 reads SASEGT. This CDR3 has 14 amino acids. V lost 7 bases, J lost 9 bases, and 11 bases stayed unmatched. CDR3 DNA sequence: TGTGCCAGCACCTTAACAGGGGGTGGGAGGCCCCAGCATTTT. Residues: CASTLTGGGRPQHF.

Points on this clone: One end of the junction is discordant with germline, which a read error may explain. The chain couples TRBV2 to TRBJ2-7; TRBD2 agrees at 9 bases. Per the germline V gene, CDR1 is SNHLY and CDR2 is FYNNEI. The CDR3 runs to 16 residues. CDR3: CASREDSGGLTYEQYF. CDR3 nucleotide sequence: TGTGCCAGCAGGGAAGATAGCGGGGGCCTTACCTACGAGCAGTACTTC.

The gene calls are TRBV28 and TRBJ2-5; TRBD1 matches at 8 bases. CDR1 and CDR2 (germline): MDHEN, SYDVKM. The CDR3 is 17 residues long. The ends lost 3 bases at V and 4 bases at J; junction bases unmatched: 13. CDR3 DNA: TGTGCCAGCAGTTTGCTCCCGTGGCAGGGGGCCGGAGAGACCCAGTACTTC. This translates into CASSLLPWQGAGETQYF.

This clone showed up just once. V is TRBV9 and J is TRBJ1-4, with a possible D match to TRBD1 (6 bases). CDR1 is SGDLS, CDR2 YYNGEE, per germline. This CDR3 is built from 16 residues. V was clipped by 4 bases and J by 7 bases, with 20 bases between them. The CDR3 sequence: CASSPPRAGETEKLFF. The DNA of the CDR3 is TGTGCCAGCAGCCCTCCCAGGGCAGGGGAGACTGAAAAACTGTTTTTT.

This chain uses TRBV7-3 with TRBJ2-5; a possible D gene is TRBD1 (6 bases). CDR3 length: 13 residues. The V gene's germline CDR1 is SGHTA and CDR2 FQGTGA. V was trimmed by 5 bases and J by 9 bases, leaving 16 bases between them. CDR3 in amino acids: CASSPTRGGPQYF. The CDR3 DNA reads as TGTGCCAGCAGCCCGACGAGAGGGGGTCCCCAGTACTTC.

The V and J genes are TRBV7-6 and TRBJ2-6, with D unclear. Germline V gene data show CDR1 as SGHVS and CDR2 as FNYEAQ. This CDR3 has 17 amino acids. Between the trimmed V and J ends, which lost 1 base and 2 bases, there was a span of 12 bases. The CDR3 region has the DNA TGTGCCAGCAGCTTAGGGGCAGGCCCAGCTGGGGCCAACGTCCTGACTTTC. The encoded protein is CASSLGAGPAGANVLTF.

The genes are TRBV5-1 and TRBJ2-7, with TRBD1 identical over 9 bases. CDR1 SGHRS and CDR2 YFSETQ come from the germline V gene. The CDR3 is 16 residues long. V dropped 5 bases and J dropped 5; count of bases not matched to a gene: 14. The chain's CDR3 is CASSPGPGQGRDEQYF. The CDR3 nucleotides read TGCGCCAGCAGTCCCGGCCCGGGACAGGGCAGGGACGAGCAGTACTTC.